This TCR beta chain was profiled in a study of CD8+ T cells in alopecia areata. This clone was seen a handful of times. Gene names refer to mouse genes. The sequence runs out 4 residues before the end of the CDR3; the remainder is reconstructed from the germline J gene. The CDR3 runs 14 residues. Per the germline V gene, CDR1 is NNHNN and CDR2 is SYGAGS (reference sequence). The V end lost 1 base, the J end lost 1 base, and 7 bases lay between the germline ends. Reverse transcription of extracted RNA yielded cDNA, which provided the sequencing template. The data were produced by immunoSEQ multiplex PCR, yet TCRdb's version contains in-frame clones alone and is incomplete. The sample is made up of 270,000 or so clones, none counted only once. Cell sorting was performed on pooled cutaneous lymph node cells with CD4, CD8alpha, NKG2D, NKG2ACE and other markers.

The V gene is TRBV13-2, the J gene TRBJ2-4; maybe TRBD2 (6 bases). This sequence originates from a C3H/HeJ mouse with alopecia areata. This line is of MHC haplotype H2-k. Material: CD4+ T cells sorted from a lymph node. The sequenced part of the CDR3 DNA is TGTGCCAGCGGTGATCCTGGGGGTCAAAAC. It is translated as CASGDPGGQN. The whole CDR3 sequence reads CASGDPGGQNTLYF.